These 21 T cell receptor beta chains were all obtained from the same sample, sequenced in a study of shared clonotypes between healthy human individuals. Libraries were prepared by immunoSEQ multiplex PCR; TCRdb keeps only in-frame clonotypes and omits some of them. The table lists more than 1,200,000 clones, about 98.5% of them singletons, with approximately 0.38% in the top ten. Sequences were obtained from naive CD4+ T cells sorted from blood. The sample's subset: CD45RA+ positively selected. These receptors all come from a man aged 25-45 years in good health.

This clone was counted once. This sequence joins TRBV19 and TRBJ2-7, with 8 nucleotides matching TRBD1. V trimming: 7 bases; J trimming: 5 bases; junction bases outside the gene matches: 13. This CDR3 spans 15 amino acids. Germline V gives CDR1 LNHDA, CDR2 SQIVND (reference sequence). DNA of the CDR3: TGTGCCAGTAACCCGGGACAGGTCTCGTCCCACGAGCAGTACTTC. Protein: CASNPGQVSSHEQYF.

The CDR3 protein is CASRDLSSYEQYF. The DNA for the CDR3 is TGTGCCAGCAGGGACTTGAGCTCCTACGAGCAGTACTTC. V and J are TRBV6-1 and TRBJ2-7, with D possibly being TRBD2 (5 bases). Germline V gives CDR1 MNHNS, CDR2 SASEGT. The CDR3 is 13 amino acids. V was pared by 6 bases and J by 0 bases, with 9 bases between.

This rearrangement joins TRBV30 to TRBJ1-5; tentatively, D is TRBD1 (5 bases). There are 13 residues in the CDR3. V shed 0 bases and J shed 8 bases, with 11 bases lying between them. The germline V gene has CDR1 GTSNPN and CDR2 SVGIG (reference sequence). The CDR3 DNA reads TGTGCCTGGAGTGTCCAGGGAGGTAAGCCCCAGCATTTT. Its translation: CAWSVQGGKPQHF.

The gene calls are TRBV4-1 and TRBJ2-2; TRBD1 matches 10 bases. Germline V gene lookup returns CDR1 MGHRA and CDR2 YSYEKL. After removal of 0 bases from V and 6 bases from J, the junction contained 7 bases not matched to a gene. The CDR3 totals 17 residues. As DNA, the CDR3 is TGCGCCAGCAGCCAAGATGGATCGGACAGGGGGGCCGGGGAGCTGTTTTTT. Amino acids: CASSQDGSDRGAGELFF.

This clone was seen once. This sequence joins TRBV9 and TRBJ2-1; TRBD2 matches 9 bases. The germline V gene encodes CDR1 SGDLS and CDR2 YYNGEE. After removal of 0 bases from V and 1 base from J, the junction contained 5 bases not matched to a gene. The CDR3 loop spans 17 amino acids. CDR3 bases: TGTGCCAGCAGCGTAGGCGCTAGCGGGACATCCTACAATGAGCAGTTCTTC. Translating gives CASSVGASGTSYNEQFF.

The chain has TRBV16 and TRBJ2-1, with 10 bases lining up with TRBD2. The V gene's germline CDR1 is KGHSY and CDR2 FQNENV. The CDR3 runs to 16 residues. V dropped 0 bases and J dropped 5; count of bases not matched to a gene: 4. In DNA, the CDR3 is TGTGCCAGCAGCCAATCTCTAGCGGGAGTCAACAATGAGCAGTTCTTC. Translating gives CASSQSLAGVNNEQFF.

The gene calls are TRBV14 and TRBJ2-3; 13 bases fit TRBD2. The CDR3 is 16 amino acids. From germline, CDR1 is SGHDN and CDR2 FVKESK. Trimming took 3 bases from V and 4 from J; bases not matched to a gene: 4. The chain's CDR3 is CASSQRTSGRSDTQYF. The CDR3 nucleotides are TGTGCCAGCAGCCAGCGGACTAGCGGGAGATCAGATACGCAGTATTTT.

The chain employs TRBV28 and TRBJ2-7; 8 bases are shared with TRBD2. V was clipped by 6 bases and J by 0 bases; unmatched bases: 4. The CDR3 totals 14 residues. Germline-derived CDR1 and CDR2 are MDHEN and SYDVKM. For the CDR3, the DNA is TGTGCCAGCAGACCTAGCGGGCTCTCCTACGAGCAGTACTTC. This codes for CASRPSGLSYEQYF.

This clone has only one observation. The chain couples TRBV7-9 to TRBJ2-2; unclear D gene. V was clipped by 2 bases and J by 3 bases, with 10 bases between them. Germline assignment: CDR1 SEHNR and CDR2 FQNEAQ (reference sequence). The CDR3 length is 15 residues. CDR3 DNA sequence: TGTGCCAGCAGCTTACCTCTAGGAGACACCGGGGAGCTGTTTTTT. Translation gives CASSLPLGDTGELFF.

V usage is TRBV5-1 and J usage is TRBJ2-7, with D perhaps matching TRBD2 (6 bases). This CDR3 comprises 14 residues. The germline V gene has CDR1 SGHRS and CDR2 YFSETQ. V lost 0 bases, J lost 4 bases, and 11 bases lay in between. The CDR3 loop is CASSLDGSLYEQYF. CDR3 nucleotides: TGCGCCAGCAGCTTGGACGGGAGTCTTTACGAGCAGTACTTC.

The CDR3 is CASSLTPETQYF. DNA of the CDR3: TGTGCCAGCAGTTTAACACCAGAGACCCAGTACTTC. The V gene is TRBV28, the J gene TRBJ2-5; no reliable D call. This CDR3 is built from 12 residues. Deletions cut 2 bases from V and 4 bases from J, with 5 bases between. Per the germline V gene, CDR1 is MDHEN and CDR2 is SYDVKM.

Only one count was recorded for this clone. The J gene is TRBJ2-2, the V gene TRBV6-1; 8 bases are a match to TRBD1. The CDR3 has 15 amino acids. Germline V gives CDR1 MNHNS, CDR2 SASEGT. Trimming at V came to 4 bases and at J to 4 bases, leaving 5 bases not matched to a gene. CDR3 in DNA: TGTGCCAGCAGTGCGCTCGGACAGGGCACCGGGGAGCTGTTTTTT. It yields the protein CASSALGQGTGELFF.

This chain connects TRBV20-1 to TRBJ1-2, with 7 bases identical to TRBD1. With 6 bases clipped from V and 8 bases from J, the junction kept 6 bases outside the gene matches. Germline values: CDR1 DFQATT, CDR2 SNEGSKA (reference sequence). The CDR3 covers 11 residues. CDR3 region: CSAVQGRGYTF. In DNA, the CDR3 is TGCAGTGCGGTACAGGGGAGGGGCTACACCTTC.

The rearrangement joins TRBV5-5 to TRBJ1-4; unclear D gene. From germline, CDR1 is SGHKS and CDR2 YYEKEE (reference sequence). The CDR3 contains 13 residues. V was cut by 1 base and J by 7 bases, with 8 bases left in between. CDR3 coding DNA: TGTGCCAGCAGCTTGAATGGCGGTGAAAAACTGTTTTTT. Protein: CASSLNGGEKLFF.

Comment on this clone: Other nucleotide sequences in the sample specify the same CDR3. The chain couples TRBV27 to TRBJ1-5, with a possible D match to TRBD1 (6 bases). Germline CDR1 is MNHEY and CDR2 is SMNVEV (reference sequence). The CDR3 spans 15 residues. With 3 bases removed from V and 2 bases from J, the gap between germline ends came to 11 bases. CDR3 in amino acids: CASSLGRGGNQPQHF. The DNA of the CDR3 is TGTGCCAGCAGTTTGGGCAGGGGTGGCAATCAGCCCCAGCATTTT.

The gene calls are TRBV28 and TRBJ2-7; no reliable D call. The CDR3 runs to 14 residues. V was trimmed by 7 bases and J by 2 bases, leaving 15 bases between them. Germline V gene lookup returns CDR1 MDHEN and CDR2 SYDVKM. The DNA for the CDR3 is TGTGCCAGCACCCCAAGGGCAGTAGCCTACGAGCAGTACTTC. It specifies CASTPRAVAYEQYF.

The chain combines TRBV6-5 with TRBJ2-1, with D perhaps matching TRBD2 (6 bases). V was cut by 2 bases and J by 7 bases, with 15 bases left in between. CDR3 length: 15 residues. Per germline, CDR1 MNHEY and CDR2 SVGAGI. The CDR3 protein is CASSYARDWINEQFF. CDR3 nucleotides: TGTGCCAGCAGTTACGCCCGGGACTGGATTAATGAGCAGTTCTTC.

The CDR3 spells CASSLRTGQLGELFF. The CDR3 DNA is TGTGCCAGCAGCTTGCGGACAGGCCAGCTCGGTGAGCTGTTTTTT. V usage is TRBV7-9 and J usage is TRBJ2-2; 7 bases line up with TRBD1. Germline-derived CDR1 and CDR2 are SEHNR and FQNEAQ (reference sequence). J lost 11 bases, V lost 3 bases, and 12 bases had no gene match. This CDR3 region has 15 residues.

The gene calls are TRBV6-1 and TRBJ2-7; D not certain. Germline CDR1 reads MNHNS; CDR2 reads SASEGT. The ends were cut back, 5 bases at V and 0 bases at J, with 8 bases in the middle. This CDR3 is built from 13 residues. CDR3 protein: CASSLVSSYEQYF. In DNA, the CDR3 is TGTGCCAGCAGTCTAGTCAGCTCCTACGAGCAGTACTTC.

The rearrangement joins TRBV5-1 to TRBJ1-3; TRBD1 might be the D (5 bases). V gave up 4 bases and J gave up 4 bases, with 12 bases separating them. CDR1 SGHRS and CDR2 YFSETQ come from the germline V gene. This CDR3 comprises 14 residues. This chain's CDR3 is CASSTDPGGNTIYF. As DNA, the CDR3 is TGCGCCAGCAGCACGGACCCAGGGGGAAACACCATATATTTT.

V is TRBV6-1 and J is TRBJ2-5; no definite D call. Germline assignment: CDR1 MNHNS and CDR2 SASEGT. Trimming took off 2 bases at V and 5 bases at J, with 6 bases between the two ends. The CDR3 has 12 residues. CDR3 protein: CASSEQGETQYF. DNA for the CDR3: TGTGCCAGCAGTGAACAAGGGGAGACCCAGTACTTC.